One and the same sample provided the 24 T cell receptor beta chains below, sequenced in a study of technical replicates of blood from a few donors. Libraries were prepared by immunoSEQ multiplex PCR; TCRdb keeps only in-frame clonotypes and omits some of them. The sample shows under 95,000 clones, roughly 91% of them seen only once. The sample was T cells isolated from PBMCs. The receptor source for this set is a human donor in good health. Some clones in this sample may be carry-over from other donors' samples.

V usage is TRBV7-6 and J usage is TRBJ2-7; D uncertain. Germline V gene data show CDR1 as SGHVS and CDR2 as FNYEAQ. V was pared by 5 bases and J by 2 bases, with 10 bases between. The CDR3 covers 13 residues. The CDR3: CASSPPRTYEQYF. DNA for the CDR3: TGTGCCAGCAGCCCACCGAGAACCTACGAGCAGTACTTC.

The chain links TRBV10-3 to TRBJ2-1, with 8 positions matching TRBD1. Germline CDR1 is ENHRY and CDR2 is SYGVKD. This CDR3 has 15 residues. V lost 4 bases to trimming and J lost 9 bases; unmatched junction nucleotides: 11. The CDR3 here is CAISGGQGAGLEQFF. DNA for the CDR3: TGTGCCATCAGTGGCGGGCAGGGGGCCGGCCTTGAGCAGTTCTTC.

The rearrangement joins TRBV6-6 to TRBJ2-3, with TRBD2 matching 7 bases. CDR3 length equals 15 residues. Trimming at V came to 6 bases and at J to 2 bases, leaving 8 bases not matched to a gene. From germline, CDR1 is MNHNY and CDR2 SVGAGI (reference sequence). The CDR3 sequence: CASRFSGPNTDTQYF. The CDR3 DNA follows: TGTGCCAGCAGGTTTAGCGGGCCCAACACAGATACGCAGTATTTT.

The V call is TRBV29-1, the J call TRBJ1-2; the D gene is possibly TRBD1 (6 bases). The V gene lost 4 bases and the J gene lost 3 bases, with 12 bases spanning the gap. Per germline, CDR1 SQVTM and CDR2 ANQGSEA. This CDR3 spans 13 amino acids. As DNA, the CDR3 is TGCAGCGTTGTTAGCAGGGGAGACTATGGCTACACCTTC. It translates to CSVVSRGDYGYTF.

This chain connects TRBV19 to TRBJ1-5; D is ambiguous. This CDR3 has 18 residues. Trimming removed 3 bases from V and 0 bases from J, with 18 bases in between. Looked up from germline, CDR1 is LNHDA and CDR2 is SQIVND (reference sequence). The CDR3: CASSIDTAPTYSNQPQHF. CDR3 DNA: TGTGCCAGTAGTATCGATACCGCTCCCACCTATAGCAATCAGCCCCAGCATTTT.

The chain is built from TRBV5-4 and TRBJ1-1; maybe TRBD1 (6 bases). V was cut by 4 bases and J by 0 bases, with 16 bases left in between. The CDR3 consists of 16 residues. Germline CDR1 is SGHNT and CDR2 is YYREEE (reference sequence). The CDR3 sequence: CASSADRVTMNTEAFF. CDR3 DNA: TGTGCCAGCAGCGCGGACAGAGTTACCATGAACACTGAAGCTTTCTTT.

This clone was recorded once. The CDR3 spells CASSSGAGSTDTQYF. CDR3 nucleotide sequence: TGTGCCAGCTCATCTGGTGCGGGGAGCACAGATACGCAGTATTTT. The chain couples TRBV18 to TRBJ2-3, with D perhaps TRBD2 (6 bases). V was shortened by 5 bases and J by 0 bases, with 12 bases between the two germline ends. CDR3 length equals 15 residues. Germline V gene sequence: CDR1 KGHSH, CDR2 LQKENI.

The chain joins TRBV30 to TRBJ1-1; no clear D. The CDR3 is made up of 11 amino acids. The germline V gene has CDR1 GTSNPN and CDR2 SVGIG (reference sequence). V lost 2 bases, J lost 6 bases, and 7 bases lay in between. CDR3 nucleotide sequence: TGTGCCTGGAGTCCGGAGGCTGAAGCTTTCTTT. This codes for CAWSPEAEAFF.

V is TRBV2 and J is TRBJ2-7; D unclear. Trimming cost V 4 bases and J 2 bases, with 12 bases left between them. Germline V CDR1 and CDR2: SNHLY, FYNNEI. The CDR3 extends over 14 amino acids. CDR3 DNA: TGTGCCAGCAGTGCCCCGCCAGGTACCTACGAGCAGTACTTC. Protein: CASSAPPGTYEQYF.

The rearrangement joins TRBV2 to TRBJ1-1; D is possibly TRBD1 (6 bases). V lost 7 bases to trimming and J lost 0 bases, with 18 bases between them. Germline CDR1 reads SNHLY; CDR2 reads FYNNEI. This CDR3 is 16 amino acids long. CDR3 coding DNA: TGTGCCAGCATACTCAGGGGTCTTGGGATGAACACTGAAGCTTTCTTT. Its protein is CASILRGLGMNTEAFF.

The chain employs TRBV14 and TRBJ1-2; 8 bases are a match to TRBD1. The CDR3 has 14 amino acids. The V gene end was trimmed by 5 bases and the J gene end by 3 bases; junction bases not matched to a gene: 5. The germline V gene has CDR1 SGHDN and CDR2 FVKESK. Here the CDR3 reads CASSALQGDYGYTF. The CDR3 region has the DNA TGTGCCAGCAGCGCCTTACAGGGGGACTATGGCTACACCTTC.

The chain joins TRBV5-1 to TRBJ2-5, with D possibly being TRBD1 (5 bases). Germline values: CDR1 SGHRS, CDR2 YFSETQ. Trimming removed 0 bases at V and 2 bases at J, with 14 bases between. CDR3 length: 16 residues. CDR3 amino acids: CASSLDPVSGQETQYF. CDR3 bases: TGCGCCAGCAGCTTGGACCCGGTTTCAGGGCAAGAGACCCAGTACTTC.

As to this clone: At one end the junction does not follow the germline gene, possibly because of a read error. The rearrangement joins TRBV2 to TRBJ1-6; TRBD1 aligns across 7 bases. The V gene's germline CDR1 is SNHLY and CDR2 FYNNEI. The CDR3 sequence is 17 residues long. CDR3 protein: CASREGTAKGFNSPLHF. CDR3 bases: TGTGCCAGCAGGGAAGGGACAGCCAAAGGATTTAATTCACCCCTCCACTTT.

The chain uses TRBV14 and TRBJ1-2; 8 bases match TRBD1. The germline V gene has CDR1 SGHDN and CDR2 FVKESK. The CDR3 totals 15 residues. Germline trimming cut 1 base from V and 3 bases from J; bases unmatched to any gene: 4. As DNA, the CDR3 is TGTGCCAGCAGCCAAGGGACAGGGTCGCACTATGGCTACACCTTC. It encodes CASSQGTGSHYGYTF.

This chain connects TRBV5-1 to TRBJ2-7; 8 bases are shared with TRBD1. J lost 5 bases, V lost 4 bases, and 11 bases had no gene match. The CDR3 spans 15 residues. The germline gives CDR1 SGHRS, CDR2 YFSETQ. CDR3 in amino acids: CASSPVTGEHDEQYF. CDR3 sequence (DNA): TGCGCCAGCAGCCCCGTGACAGGGGAGCACGACGAGCAGTACTTC.

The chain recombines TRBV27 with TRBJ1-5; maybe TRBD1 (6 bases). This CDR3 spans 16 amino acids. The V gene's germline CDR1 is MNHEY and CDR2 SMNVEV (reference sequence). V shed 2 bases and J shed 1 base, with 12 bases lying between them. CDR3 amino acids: CASSLVQGMSNQPQHF. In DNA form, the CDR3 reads TGTGCCAGCAGTTTAGTTCAGGGGATGAGCAATCAGCCCCAGCATTTT.

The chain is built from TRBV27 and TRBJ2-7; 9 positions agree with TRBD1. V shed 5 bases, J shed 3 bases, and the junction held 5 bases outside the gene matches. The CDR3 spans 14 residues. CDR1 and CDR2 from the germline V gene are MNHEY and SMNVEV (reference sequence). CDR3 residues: CASSGDRAYYEQYF. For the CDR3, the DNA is TGTGCCAGCAGTGGGGACAGGGCCTACTACGAGCAGTACTTC.

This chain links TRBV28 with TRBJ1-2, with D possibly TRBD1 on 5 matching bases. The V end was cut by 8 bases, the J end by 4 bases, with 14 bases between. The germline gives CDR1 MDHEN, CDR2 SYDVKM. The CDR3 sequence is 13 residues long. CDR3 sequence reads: CASVKGNGYGYTF. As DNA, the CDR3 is TGTGCCAGCGTCAAGGGGAATGGCTATGGCTACACCTTC.

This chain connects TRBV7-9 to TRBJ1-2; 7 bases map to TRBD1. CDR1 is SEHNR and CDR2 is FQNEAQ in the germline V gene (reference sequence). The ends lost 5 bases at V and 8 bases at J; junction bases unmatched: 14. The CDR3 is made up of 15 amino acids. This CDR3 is CASSHELSDRVGYTF. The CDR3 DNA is TGTGCCAGCAGCCACGAATTGAGTGACAGGGTCGGCTACACCTTC.

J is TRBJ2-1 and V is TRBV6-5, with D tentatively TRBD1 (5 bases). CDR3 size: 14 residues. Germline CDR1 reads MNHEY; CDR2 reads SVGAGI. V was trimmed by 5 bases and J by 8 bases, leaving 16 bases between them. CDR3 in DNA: TGTGCCAGCAGTGACCGACAGAGTCTGCATGAGCAGTTCTTC. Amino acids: CASSDRQSLHEQFF.

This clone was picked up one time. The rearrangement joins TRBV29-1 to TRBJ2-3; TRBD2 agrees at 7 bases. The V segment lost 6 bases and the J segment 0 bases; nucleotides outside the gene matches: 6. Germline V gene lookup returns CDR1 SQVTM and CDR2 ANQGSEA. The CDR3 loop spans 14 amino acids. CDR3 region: CSVELADSTDTQYF. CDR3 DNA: TGCAGCGTAGAGCTAGCGGATAGCACAGATACGCAGTATTTT.

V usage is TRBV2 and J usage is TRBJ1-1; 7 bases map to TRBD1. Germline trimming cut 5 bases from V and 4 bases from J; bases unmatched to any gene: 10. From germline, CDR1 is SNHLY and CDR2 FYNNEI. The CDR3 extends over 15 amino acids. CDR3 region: CASSSQGTSSTEAFF. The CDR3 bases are TGTGCCAGCAGTTCACAGGGGACCTCGAGCACTGAAGCTTTCTTT.

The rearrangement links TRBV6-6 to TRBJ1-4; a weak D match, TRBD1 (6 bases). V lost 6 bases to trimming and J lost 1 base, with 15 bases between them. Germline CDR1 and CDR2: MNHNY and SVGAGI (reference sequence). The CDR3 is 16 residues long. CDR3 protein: CASSLTGFGTNEKLFF. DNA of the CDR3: TGTGCCAGCAGCCTGACAGGATTTGGAACTAATGAAAAACTGTTTTTT.

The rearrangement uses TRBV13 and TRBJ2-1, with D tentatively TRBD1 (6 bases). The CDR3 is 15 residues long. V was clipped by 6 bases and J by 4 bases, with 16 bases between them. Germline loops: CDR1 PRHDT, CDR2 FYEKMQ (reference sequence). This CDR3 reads CASRRRGTPYNEQFF. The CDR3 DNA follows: TGTGCCAGCAGAAGAAGGGGGACCCCTTACAATGAGCAGTTCTTC.